This T cell receptor (beta chain) stems from a study of T cell changes during pregnancy in multiple sclerosis. Repertoires were generated with immunoSEQ multiplex PCR, while TCRdb's copy carries only in-frame clones and drops some. The sample comprises 77,000 or so clones, about 93% of which are singletons, and around 0.75% rests with the top ten. V lost 5 bases and J lost 4, with 14 bases in between. Per germline, CDR1 SGHTA and CDR2 FQGTGA. The CDR3 totals 14 residues. The receptor was derived from a female donor in good health, enrolled as a control in a pregnancy study. The sequencing used peripheral blood, collected in the second trimester of pregnancy. The chain has TRBV7-3 and TRBJ1-2, with D unclear. The CDR3, as DNA: TGTGCCAGCAGCGAGGTTACCGGGAGCTATGGCTACACCTTC. As protein: CASSEVTGSYGYTF. The entire variable domain, with the rest obtained from reference TRBV7-3 and TRBJ1-2, is as follows: GAGVSQTPSNKVTEKGKYVELRCDPISGHTALYWYRQSLGQGPEFLIYFQGTGAADDSGLPNDRFFAVRPEGSVSTLKIQRTERGDSAVYLCASSEVTGSYGYTFGSGTRLTVV.